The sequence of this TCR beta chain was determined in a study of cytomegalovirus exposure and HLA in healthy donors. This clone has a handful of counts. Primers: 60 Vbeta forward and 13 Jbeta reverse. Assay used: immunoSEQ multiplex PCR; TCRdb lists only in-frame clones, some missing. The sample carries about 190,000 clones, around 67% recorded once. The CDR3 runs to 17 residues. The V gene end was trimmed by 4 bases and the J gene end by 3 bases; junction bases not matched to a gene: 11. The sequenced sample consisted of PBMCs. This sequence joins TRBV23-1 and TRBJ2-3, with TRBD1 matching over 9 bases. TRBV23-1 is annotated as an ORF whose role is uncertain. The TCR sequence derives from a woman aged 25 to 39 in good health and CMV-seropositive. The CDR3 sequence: CASSRLQGALGTDTQYF. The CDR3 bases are TGCGCCAGCAGTCGCCTACAGGGGGCTCTGGGGACAGATACGCAGTATTTT.